This record concerns one T cell receptor beta chain sequence. Antigen: not known. The data originate from a study of PD-1 blockade in classical Hodgkin lymphoma. Study-wide findings and caveats: According to reports, newly diagnosed patients had lower baseline TCR diversity than healthy donors, and relapsed/refractory patients had lower baseline TCR diversity still. Possibly reflecting disease activity or prior therapy, repertoire differences have causes that remain undefined.

TCRdb's table, derived via immunoSEQ multiplex PCR, lists solely in-frame clones and lacks some. The table records tens of thousands of clones, 90% to 95% of them present only once. As to time point: newly diagnosed, previously untreated cHL patient sample. The authors compared against newly diagnosed, untreated classical Hodgkin lymphoma PBMCs. This CDR3 is built from 15 residues. V was clipped by 1 base and J by 5 bases; unmatched bases: 5. The germline CDR1 and CDR2 sequences are SGDLS and YYNGEE. The clonotype was recovered from a human donor with classical Hodgkin lymphoma. The specimen was peripheral blood mononuclear cells (PBMCs). V gene TRBV9 combines with J gene TRBJ1-4, with 7 bases identical to TRBD1. The DNA for the CDR3 is TGTGCCAGCAGCGTACAAGGGGGCGTCAATGAAAAACTGTTTTTT. Residues: CASSVQGGVNEKLFF.